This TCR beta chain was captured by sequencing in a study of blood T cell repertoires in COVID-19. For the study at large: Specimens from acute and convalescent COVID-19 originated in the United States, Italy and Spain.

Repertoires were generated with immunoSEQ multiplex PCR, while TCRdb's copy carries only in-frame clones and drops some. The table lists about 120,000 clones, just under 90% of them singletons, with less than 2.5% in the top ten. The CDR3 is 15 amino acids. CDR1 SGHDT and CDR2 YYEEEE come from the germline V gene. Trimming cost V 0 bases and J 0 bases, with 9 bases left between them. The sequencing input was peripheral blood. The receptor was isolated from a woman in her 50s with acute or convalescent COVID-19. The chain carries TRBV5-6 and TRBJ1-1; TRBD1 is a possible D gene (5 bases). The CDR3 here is CASSLGQPMNTEAFF. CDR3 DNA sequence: TGTGCCAGCAGCTTGGGACAGCCTATGAACACTGAAGCTTTCTTT.